The sequence of this T cell receptor beta chain was determined in a study of blood T cell repertoires in COVID-19. Background on the study: Samples came from the United States, Italy and Spain, spanning acute and convalescent COVID-19. T cells, B-cell-depleted T cells, or PBMCs provided the cDNA or gDNA that served as material.

Trimming left V 4 bases short and J 1 base short, with 12 bases between. The V gene's germline CDR1 is LNHDA and CDR2 SQIVND (reference sequence). CDR3 size: 15 residues. In the authors' workflow: Reference gene primers were amplified, and this amplification served to estimate nucleated cell counts. Here immunoSEQ multiplex PCR was the method, and the copy in TCRdb shows in-frame clones only, minus some. From that table come the V and J calls and clone size; the DNA was used to work out D and trimming. The sample shows roughly 350,000 clones, more than 75% of them seen only once. Seattle cases were enrolled at active infection and followed longitudinally.

The chain links TRBV19 to TRBJ2-3, with D possibly being TRBD2 (5 bases). The sequence was obtained from a woman aged 25 to 45 with COVID-19, enrolled during active disease. The sample comprised peripheral blood. CDR3 sequence: CASSTAAGGTDTQYF. The DNA for the CDR3 is TGTGCCAGTAGTACGGCGGCGGGTGGCACAGATACGCAGTATTTT.